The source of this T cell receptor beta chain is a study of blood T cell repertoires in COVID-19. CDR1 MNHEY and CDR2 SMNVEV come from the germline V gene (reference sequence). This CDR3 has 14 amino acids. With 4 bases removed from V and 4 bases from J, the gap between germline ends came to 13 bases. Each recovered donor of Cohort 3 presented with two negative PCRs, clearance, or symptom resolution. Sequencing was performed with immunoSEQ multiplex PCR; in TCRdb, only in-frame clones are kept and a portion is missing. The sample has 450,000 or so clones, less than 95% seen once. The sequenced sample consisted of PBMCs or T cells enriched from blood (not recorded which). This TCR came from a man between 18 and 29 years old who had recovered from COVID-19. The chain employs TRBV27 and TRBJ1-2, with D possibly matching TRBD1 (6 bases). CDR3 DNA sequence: TGTGCCAGCAGTTCACCCGGGACAAGCTATGGCTACACCTTC. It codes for CASSSPGTSYGYTF.